This is a list of T cell receptor beta chains from one sample in a study of cytomegalovirus exposure and HLA in healthy donors. The table came from immunoSEQ multiplex PCR; TCRdb's copy has only in-frame clones and leaves some out. Counted here are about 120,000 clones, about 80% occurring once; the ten biggest clones make up roughly 2.7%. The material sequenced was PBMCs. These receptors originate from a female donor in good health and CMV-seronegative. The CDR3 runs from the conserved cysteine through the conserved F or W. D genes are given only for firm matches. The size of a clone is reported for some rows only, either as once, few or many, or as a class for expanded clones.

abundance: NA; v_gene: TRBV7-9; j_gene: TRBJ1-2; d_gene: TRBD1; CDR3nt: TGTTCCAGCGGAAGGACAGGGGTTGGCTACACCTTC; CDR3aa: CSSGRTGVGYTF
abundance: NA; v_gene: TRBV11-2; j_gene: TRBJ1-3; d_gene: NA; CDR3nt: TGTGCCAGCAGAAACAGGGACTCTGGAAACACCATATATTTT; CDR3aa: CASRNRDSGNTIYF
abundance: once; v_gene: TRBV19; j_gene: TRBJ1-2; d_gene: NA; CDR3nt: TGTGCCAGTAGTCCAAGCGGCGGGCGTGGCTACACCTTC; CDR3aa: CASSPSGGRGYTF
abundance: NA; v_gene: TRBV9; j_gene: TRBJ2-3; d_gene: TRBD2; CDR3nt: TGTGCCAGCAGCGCAGCGGGGGGCGGCACAGATACGCAGTATTTT; CDR3aa: CASSAAGGGTDTQYF
abundance: NA; v_gene: TRBV5-4; j_gene: TRBJ1-2; d_gene: NA; CDR3nt: TGTGCCAGCAGCTTGGATTTTACGGCTAACTATGGCTACACCTTC; CDR3aa: CASSLDFTANYGYTF
abundance: once; v_gene: TRBV29-1; j_gene: TRBJ1-5; d_gene: NA; CDR3nt: TGCAGCGTTGCTGTCCAGGCATCCAATCAGCCCCAGCATTTT; CDR3aa: CSVAVQASNQPQHF
abundance: once; v_gene: TRBV2; j_gene: TRBJ2-5; d_gene: NA; CDR3nt: TGTGCCAGCAGGTATGCGGCAGAGACCCAGTACTTC; CDR3aa: CASRYAAETQYF
abundance: NA; v_gene: TRBV27; j_gene: TRBJ2-7; d_gene: TRBD2; CDR3nt: TGTGCCAGCAGCGAAAGGACTAGCGGGACCTACGAGCAGTACTTC; CDR3aa: CASSERTSGTYEQYF
abundance: NA; v_gene: TRBV29-1; j_gene: TRBJ1-1; d_gene: NA; CDR3nt: TGCAGCGTTGCAGGGAGGCTGAACACTGAAGCTTTCTTT; CDR3aa: CSVAGRLNTEAFF
abundance: once; v_gene: TRBV6-1; j_gene: TRBJ2-5; d_gene: NA; CDR3nt: TGTGCCACCTACTGGACTTATGGGAGACAAGAGACCCAGTACTTC; CDR3aa: CATYWTYGRQETQYF
abundance: many; v_gene: TRBV19; j_gene: TRBJ1-6; d_gene: NA; CDR3nt: TGTGCCAGTAGTGTTGGGACAACCAATTCACCCCTCCACTTT; CDR3aa: CASSVGTTNSPLHF
abundance: NA; v_gene: TRBV6-7; j_gene: TRBJ1-1; d_gene: TRBD1; CDR3nt: TGTGCCAGCAGTTACTCCCAACAGGGGGCGAAATGGGTGAACACTGAAGCTTTCTTT; CDR3aa: CASSYSQQGAKWVNTEAFF
abundance: NA; v_gene: TRBV5-1; j_gene: TRBJ1-1; d_gene: NA; CDR3nt: TGCGCCAGCAGCTTGGGGGGCATTCTAGGGAGGGCTTTCTTT; CDR3aa: CASSLGGILGRAFF
abundance: NA; v_gene: TRBV7-9; j_gene: TRBJ2-3; d_gene: TRBD2; CDR3nt: TGTGCCAGCAGCCCTGGGCAAGCGGGGGGCACAGATACGCAGTATTTT; CDR3aa: CASSPGQAGGTDTQYF
abundance: NA; v_gene: TRBV18; j_gene: TRBJ1-2; d_gene: NA; CDR3nt: TGTGCCAGCTCACCAGTACCCAGGGAACTGTATGGCTACACCTTC; CDR3aa: CASSPVPRELYGYTF
abundance: NA; v_gene: TRBV7-9; j_gene: TRBJ2-1; d_gene: TRBD2; CDR3nt: TGTGCCAGCAGCTACCCCGTCGGGATAGCGGGGGACCGGAATGAGCAGTTCTTC; CDR3aa: CASSYPVGIAGDRNEQFF
abundance: NA; v_gene: TRBV5-6; j_gene: TRBJ1-6; d_gene: TRBD1; CDR3nt: TGTGCCAGCAGCTTGGTACCGAGAGGACAGGGGATTGTTTCACCCCTCCACTTT; CDR3aa: CASSLVPRGQGIVSPLHF
abundance: NA; v_gene: TRBV12-5; j_gene: TRBJ2-3; d_gene: TRBD2; CDR3nt: TGTGCTAGTGGACCGGGACTAGCGGGGGGGCCCAGCACAGATACGCAGTATTTT; CDR3aa: CASGPGLAGGPSTDTQYF
abundance: NA; v_gene: TRBV7-9; j_gene: TRBJ1-1; d_gene: TRBD1; CDR3nt: TGTGCCAGCAGCCGACCTGGACAGGGCACTGAAGCTTTCTTT; CDR3aa: CASSRPGQGTEAFF
abundance: NA; v_gene: TRBV6-4; j_gene: TRBJ1-6; d_gene: NA; CDR3nt: TGTGCCAGCAGTGACGGGCGTTTTGATAATTCACCCCTCCACTTT; CDR3aa: CASSDGRFDNSPLHF
abundance: NA; v_gene: TRBV5-1; j_gene: TRBJ2-5; d_gene: NA; CDR3nt: TGCGCCAGCAGCTTGAGGGGGGGGGAGACCCAGTACTTC; CDR3aa: CASSLRGGETQYF
abundance: few; v_gene: TRBV6-5; j_gene: TRBJ2-2; d_gene: NA; CDR3nt: TGTGCCGCGGGGGCGGACACCGGGGAGCTGTTTTTT; CDR3aa: CAAGADTGELFF
abundance: NA; v_gene: TRBV11-2; j_gene: TRBJ1-2; d_gene: TRBD1; CDR3nt: TGTGCCAGCAGCGTGAGGGGGACAGGGGCGGCGTGGGATGGCTACACCTTC; CDR3aa: CASSVRGTGAAWDGYTF
abundance: NA; v_gene: TRBV19; j_gene: TRBJ1-5; d_gene: NA; CDR3nt: TGTGCCAGTAGTATTGGCGGGCCAGGAGTCCGCATTAGCAATCAGCCCCAGCATTTT; CDR3aa: CASSIGGPGVRISNQPQHF
abundance: NA; v_gene: TRBV7-9; j_gene: TRBJ2-2; d_gene: TRBD1; CDR3nt: TGTGCCAGCATCCGGGACAGGGTGACCGGGGAGCTGTTTTTT; CDR3aa: CASIRDRVTGELFF
abundance: NA; v_gene: TRBV6-5; j_gene: TRBJ1-4; d_gene: TRBD1; CDR3nt: TGTGCCAGCACCACGACAGGGTTTGGGGAAAAACTGTTTTTT; CDR3aa: CASTTTGFGEKLFF
abundance: NA; v_gene: TRBV19; j_gene: TRBJ2-3; d_gene: TRBD2; CDR3nt: TGTGCCAGTAGTACACTAGCGGGGGGGCTGGGAGATACGCAGTATTTT; CDR3aa: CASSTLAGGLGDTQYF
abundance: NA; v_gene: TRBV5-4; j_gene: TRBJ2-3; d_gene: NA; CDR3nt: TGTGCCAGCAGCTTGGGCGGAAAAGGGGGGGGCACAGATACGCAGTATTTT; CDR3aa: CASSLGGKGGGTDTQYF
abundance: NA; v_gene: TRBV23-1; j_gene: TRBJ1-5; d_gene: NA; CDR3nt: TGCGCCAGCAGTCAATCTCCCAGGGCCAACCCCATTAGCAATCAGCCCCAGCATTTT; CDR3aa: CASSQSPRANPISNQPQHF
abundance: NA; v_gene: TRBV15; j_gene: TRBJ1-2; d_gene: NA; CDR3nt: TGTGCCACCAGCGGGGAGGGCGTTGGCGGTCCTGGCTACACCTTC; CDR3aa: CATSGEGVGGPGYTF
abundance: NA; v_gene: TRBV2; j_gene: TRBJ1-1; d_gene: NA; CDR3nt: TGTGCCAGCAGAAGAGACTTGAACACTGAAGCTTTCTTT; CDR3aa: CASRRDLNTEAFF
abundance: NA; v_gene: TRBV25-1; j_gene: TRBJ2-7; d_gene: TRBD1; CDR3nt: TGTGCCAGCAGTACAAGACAGGGGGCGTCAATCTACGAGCAGTACTTC; CDR3aa: CASSTRQGASIYEQYF
abundance: NA; v_gene: TRBV27; j_gene: TRBJ1-4; d_gene: TRBD1; CDR3nt: TGTGCCAGCAGTTCGGACAGGGGGCGCTTAGAGGTGTTTTTT; CDR3aa: CASSSDRGRLEVFF
abundance: NA; v_gene: TRBV5-5; j_gene: TRBJ1-1; d_gene: TRBD1; CDR3nt: TGTGCCAGCAGCTTGAAGACAGGGGGCACTGAAGCTTTCTTT; CDR3aa: CASSLKTGGTEAFF
abundance: few; v_gene: TRBV19; j_gene: TRBJ2-7; d_gene: TRBD2; CDR3nt: TGTGCCAGTAGCCTTAGCGGGGGGGCCTCCTACGAGCAGTACTTC; CDR3aa: CASSLSGGASYEQYF
abundance: NA; v_gene: TRBV5-4; j_gene: TRBJ2-1; d_gene: NA; CDR3nt: TGTGCCAGCAGCTTAAGTGCGGGGGGCCAGGGGGTTGAGCAGTTCTTC; CDR3aa: CASSLSAGGQGVEQFF
abundance: NA; v_gene: TRBV15; j_gene: TRBJ2-1; d_gene: NA; CDR3nt: TGTGCCACCAGCCCACGAATCGGGGGAGAAAGTTACAATGAGCAGTTCTTC; CDR3aa: CATSPRIGGESYNEQFF